Following are 5 T cell receptor beta chains from one sample sequenced in a study of radiotherapy plus CTLA-4 blockade in lung cancer. TCRdb keeps only in-frame clones here, not all; method: immunoSEQ multiplex PCR. The data contain some 73,000 clones, more than 60% of them seen just once; the ten biggest clones take up under 25%. This specimen was peripheral blood, taken from a patient treated with radiotherapy plus ipilimumab. These receptors were obtained from a human donor with non-small cell lung cancer whose response to radiotherapy plus ipilimumab could not be evaluated. Some clones in this sample may be carry-over from other donors' samples.

V usage is TRBV27 and J usage is TRBJ1-3; D gene ambiguous. The CDR3 spans 16 residues. The V gene lost 0 bases and the J gene lost 1 base, with 10 bases spanning the gap. CDR1 and CDR2 from the germline V gene are MNHEY and SMNVEV (reference sequence). In DNA form, the CDR3 reads TGTGCCAGCAGTTTATCTTTTTTTAGTTCTGGAAACACCATATATTTT. Its translation is CASSLSFFSSGNTIYF.

The chain joins TRBV11-2 to TRBJ2-7; D may be TRBD2 (6 bases). The V end was cut by 4 bases, the J end by 7 bases, with 14 bases between. Germline CDR1 reads SGHAT; CDR2 reads FQNNGV. The CDR3 extends over 13 amino acids. For the CDR3, the DNA is TGTGCCAGCAGCTCGGTAATGGAGGGGGAGCAGTACTTC. Translation gives CASSSVMEGEQYF.

The rearrangement joins TRBV4-1 to TRBJ2-7; no clear D. The CDR3 spans 16 residues. Trimming removed 1 base at V and 0 bases at J, with 13 bases between. CDR1 is MGHRA, CDR2 YSYEKL, per germline. The CDR3 DNA is TGCGCCAGCAGCCAAGCTTTCGCTCCCAGCTCCTACGAGCAGTACTTC. Residues: CASSQAFAPSSYEQYF.

The rearrangement uses TRBV18 and TRBJ1-1; a weak D match, TRBD1 (5 bases). Trimming shortened V by 4 bases and J by 0 bases, and 9 bases separated the two germline ends. Germline CDR1 KGHSH, CDR2 LQKENI. The CDR3 totals 14 residues. The CDR3 region has the DNA TGTGCCAGCTCACAGGGCAGGGTGAACACTGAAGCTTTCTTT. Its protein product is CASSQGRVNTEAFF.

The chain employs TRBV6-5 and TRBJ1-5; a possible D gene is TRBD1 (5 bases). Germline CDR1 is MNHEY and CDR2 is SVGAGI. The CDR3 spans 13 residues. Trimming took off 2 bases at V and 7 bases at J, with 9 bases between the two ends. The CDR3, as DNA: TGTGCCAGCAGTTACGGGGGGTACCAGCCCCAGCATTTT. Amino acid sequence: CASSYGGYQPQHF.